This section outlines one TCR beta chain sequence together with its context. Sequencing used immunoSEQ multiplex PCR; TCRdb keeps in-frame clones, though not all of them. The sample lists fewer than 12,000 clones, roughly two thirds occurring once. The sample comes from a study of regulatory dendritic cells for organ transplantation. V was pared by 0 bases and J by 6 bases, with 9 bases between. CDR1 SGHNT and CDR2 YYREEE come from the germline V gene (reference sequence). The CDR3 is 13 residues long. This clonotype was obtained from a human donor in good health. The rearrangement links TRBV5-4 to TRBJ1-1; a possible D gene is TRBD1 (5 bases). The material sequenced was memory CD8+ T cells from blood. Noted subset: CD45RO+ memory T cells. Here the CDR3 DNA reads TGTGCCAGCAGCTTGGAACCGACAGCTGAAGCTTTCTTT. This translates into CASSLEPTAEAFF. Looking up the rest from reference TRBV5-4 and TRBJ1-1 gives the full variable domain: ETGVTQSPTHLIKTRGQQVTLRCSSQSGHNTVSWYQQALGQGPQFIFQYYREEENGRGNFPPRFSGLQFPNYSSELNVNALELDDSALYLCASSLEPTAEAFFGQGTRLTVV.